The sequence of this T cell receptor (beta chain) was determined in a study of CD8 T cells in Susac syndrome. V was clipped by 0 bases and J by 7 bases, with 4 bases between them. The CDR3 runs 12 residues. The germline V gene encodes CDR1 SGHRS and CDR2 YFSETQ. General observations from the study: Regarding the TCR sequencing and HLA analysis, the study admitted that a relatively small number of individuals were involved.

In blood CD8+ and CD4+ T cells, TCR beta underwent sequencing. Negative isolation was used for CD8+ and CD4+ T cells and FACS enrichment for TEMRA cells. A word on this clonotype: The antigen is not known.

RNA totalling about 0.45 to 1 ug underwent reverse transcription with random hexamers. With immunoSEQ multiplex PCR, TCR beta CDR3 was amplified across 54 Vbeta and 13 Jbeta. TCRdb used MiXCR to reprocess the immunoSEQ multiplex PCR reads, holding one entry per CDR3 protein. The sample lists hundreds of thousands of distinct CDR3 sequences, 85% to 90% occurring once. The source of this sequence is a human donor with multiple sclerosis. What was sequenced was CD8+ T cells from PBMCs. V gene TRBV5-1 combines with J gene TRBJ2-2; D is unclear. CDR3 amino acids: CASSLADGELFF. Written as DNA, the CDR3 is TGCGCCAGCAGCTTGGCCGACGGGGAGCTGTTTTTT.